The 21 T cell receptor beta chains presented below share a single source sample, sequenced in a study of Graves' ophthalmopathy and Graves' hyperthyroidism. TCR beta CDR3 regions were amplified from RNA transcripts. HTBI primers were used in a first-round RT-PCR, which preceded a second-round multiplex PCR. TCRdb reprocessed the multiplex PCR reads with MiXCR, giving one entry per CDR3 protein. The data show nearly 400,000 distinct CDR3 sequences, 18% seen once. Sequencing input: peripheral blood. The receptors shown here come from a woman under 30 with Graves' ophthalmopathy.

This clonotype was recorded many times. The J gene is TRBJ1-6, the V gene TRBV20-1, with D possibly matching TRBD1 (5 bases). CDR3 length: 15 amino acids. Trimming removed 2 bases from V and 6 bases from J, with 14 bases in between. Germline V gives CDR1 DFQATT, CDR2 SNEGSKA (reference sequence). This chain's CDR3 is CSARWGSSINSPLHF. The CDR3 nucleotides are TGCAGTGCTAGATGGGGCAGCAGCATTAATTCACCCCTCCACTTT.

This clonotype was seen ten or more times. The chain has TRBV6-5 and TRBJ2-7; no clear D. The CDR3 has 14 residues. With 2 bases removed from V and 0 bases from J, the gap between germline ends came to 8 bases. CDR1 MNHEY and CDR2 SVGAGI come from the germline V gene. CDR3 bases: TGTGCCAGCAGTTACATCTATGGCTCCTACGAGCAGTACTTC. Its protein product is CASSYIYGSYEQYF.

This clonotype appeared many times. V and J are TRBV7-6 and TRBJ2-7, with 12 bases identical to TRBD1. V shed 5 bases and J 1 base; nucleotides not matched to a gene: 3. From germline, CDR1 is SGHVS and CDR2 FNYEAQ. This CDR3 is built from 15 residues. The CDR3 nucleotides are TGTGCCAGCAGCCCGGGACAGGGGGCTTCCTACGAGCAGTACTTC. It yields the protein CASSPGQGASYEQYF.

This clonotype was found many times. The rearrangement links TRBV7-9 to TRBJ2-7; the D gene could be TRBD1 or TRBD2 (7 bases each). Trimming shortened V by 4 bases and J by 7 bases, and 20 bases separated the two germline ends. The CDR3 has 15 amino acids. Germline V lookup: CDR1 SEHNR, CDR2 FQNEAQ (reference sequence). The CDR3 loop reads CASSSDRFLGGEQYF. The DNA for the CDR3 is TGTGCCAGCAGCTCGGACAGGTTTCTGGGGGGGGAGCAGTACTTC. The full variable domain, its missing parts supplied by reference TRBV7-9 and TRBJ2-7, is DTGVSQNPRHKITKRGQNVTFRCDPISEHNRLYWYRQTLGQGPEFLTYFQNEAQLEKSRLLSDRFSAERPKGSFSTLEIQRTEQGDSAMYLCASSSDRFLGGEQYFGPGTRLTVT.

This clonotype was observed at least ten times. J is TRBJ2-7 and V is TRBV7-2; 8 bases map to TRBD2. CDR1 and CDR2 from the germline V gene are SGHTA and FQGNSA. Trimming at V came to 5 bases and at J to 6 bases, leaving 12 bases not matched to a gene. CDR3 size: 15 residues. Here the CDR3 DNA reads TGTGCCAGCAGCATCGGGGGGGCCCAGAGAGGCGAGCAGTACTTC. It translates to CASSIGGAQRGEQYF. Combining the CDR3 with reference TRBV7-2 and TRBJ2-7 gives the whole variable domain GAGVSQSPSNKVTEKGKDVELRCDPISGHTALYWYRQSLGQGLEFLIYFQGNSAPDKSGLPSDRFSAERTGGSVSTLTIQRTQQEDSAVYLCASSIGGAQRGEQYFGPGTRLTVT.

This clonotype appeared many times. This chain joins TRBV29-1 and TRBJ1-1; D uncertain. The ends were cut back, 4 bases at V and 1 base at J, with 7 bases in the middle. The CDR3 runs to 12 residues. Germline assignment: CDR1 SQVTM and CDR2 ANQGSEA. CDR3 nucleotides: TGCAGCGTTGTGGAAGGGAACACTGAAGCTTTCTTT. This translates into CSVVEGNTEAFF.

The table lists this clonotype with a few counts. This CDR3 reads CASSFASEGFGELFF. For the CDR3, the DNA is TGTGCCAGCAGTTTCGCCTCAGAGGGTTTCGGGGAGCTGTTTTTT. The chain has TRBV27 and TRBJ2-2, with D tentatively TRBD2 (5 bases). The V and J ends lost 3 bases and 7 bases respectively, with 15 bases between them. Per germline, CDR1 MNHEY and CDR2 SMNVEV (reference sequence). This CDR3 spans 15 amino acids.

Many counts were recorded for this clonotype. This rearrangement joins TRBV6-5 to TRBJ1-1; TRBD1 aligns across 8 bases. The CDR3 runs to 15 residues. The germline CDR1 and CDR2 sequences are MNHEY and SVGAGI. V lost 2 bases and J lost 4; bases outside the gene matches: 6. For the CDR3, the DNA is TGTGCCAGCAGTTACACGGACAGGGAGGGCACTGAAGCTTTCTTT. It specifies CASSYTDREGTEAFF.

This clonotype was found many times. The V and J genes are TRBV7-2 and TRBJ2-7; 11 bases are a match to TRBD1. The length of the CDR3 is 15 residues. Germline V gives CDR1 SGHTA, CDR2 FQGNSA. V dropped 1 base and J dropped 2; count of bases not matched to a gene: 1. In DNA form, the CDR3 reads TGTACCAGCAGCTTAGTGGGACAGGGGGCCTACGAGCAGTACTTC. Its translation is CTSSLVGQGAYEQYF.

The chain carries TRBV4-3 and TRBJ2-7, with 9 bases that match TRBD1. The CDR3 covers 15 residues. With V trimmed by 0 bases and J by 5 bases, 5 bases remained unmatched. CDR1 is LGHNA and CDR2 is YSLEER in the germline V gene. The CDR3 DNA follows: TGCGCCAGCAGCCAAGAACCGGGACAGGGCCACGAGCAGTACTTC. It is translated as CASSQEPGQGHEQYF.

There are many counts of this clonotype. The gene calls are TRBV15 and TRBJ1-3, with D hard to call. With 0 bases removed from V and 4 bases from J, the gap between germline ends came to 13 bases. This CDR3 comprises 16 residues. CDR1 is LNHNV, CDR2 YYDKDF, per germline (reference sequence). The CDR3 sequence is CATSRDINHLGNTIYF. The CDR3 bases are TGTGCCACCAGCAGAGATATTAACCACCTAGGAAACACCATATATTTT.

This clonotype was detected ten times or more. This sequence joins TRBV5-1 and TRBJ1-6; D unresolved. There are 18 residues in the CDR3. V lost 0 bases and J 7 bases, leaving 20 bases between the germline ends. Germline values: CDR1 SGHRS, CDR2 YFSETQ. Here the CDR3 reads CASSLGEEIHFSNSPLHF. CDR3 bases: TGCGCCAGCAGCTTGGGAGAGGAAATACATTTCTCCAATTCACCCCTCCACTTT.

This clonotype was counted at least ten times. The chain links TRBV11-2 to TRBJ2-7, with D possibly matching TRBD1 (6 bases). Trimming shortened V by 2 bases and J by 3 bases, and 11 bases separated the two germline ends. The CDR3 has 14 residues. Germline assignment: CDR1 SGHAT and CDR2 FQNNGV. Here the CDR3 reads CASSLWTVDYEQYF. CDR3 nucleotide sequence: TGTGCCAGCAGCTTATGGACAGTGGACTACGAGCAGTACTTC.

The table lists this clonotype with many counts. The J gene is TRBJ1-1, the V gene TRBV7-3; 7 bases are a match to TRBD1. With 1 base clipped from V and 6 bases from J, the junction kept 5 bases outside the gene matches. Per germline, CDR1 SGHTA and CDR2 FQGTGA. The CDR3 covers 14 residues. CDR3 in amino acids: CASSLKSGGPEAFF. The CDR3 region has the DNA TGTGCCAGCAGCTTAAAGTCAGGGGGGCCTGAAGCTTTCTTT. Based on the CDR3 plus reference TRBV7-3 and TRBJ1-1, the full variable domain is GAGVSQTPSNKVTEKGKYVELRCDPISGHTALYWYRQSLGQGPEFLIYFQGTGAADDSGLPNDRFFAVRPEGSVSTLKIQRTERGDSAVYLCASSLKSGGPEAFFGQGTRLTVV.

This clonotype came up many times. The V and J genes are TRBV7-2 and TRBJ2-5; TRBD2 agrees at 8 bases. Germline CDR1 is SGHTA and CDR2 is FQGNSA. The CDR3 covers 14 residues. Trimming took 5 bases from V and 8 from J; bases not matched to a gene: 10. CDR3 nucleotide sequence: TGTGCCAGCAGCCCCGCCGGGCGGGAGGCCACCCAGTACTTC. It yields the protein CASSPAGREATQYF.

This clonotype was counted ten times or more. The chain recombines TRBV6-5 with TRBJ2-7; 7 bases are a match to TRBD1. V dropped 5 bases and J dropped 3; count of bases not matched to a gene: 4. This CDR3 region has 13 residues. CDR1 and CDR2 from the germline V gene are MNHEY and SVGAGI. The chain's CDR3 is CASSRRQGYEQYF. The CDR3 region has the DNA TGTGCCAGCAGTCGTCGACAGGGCTACGAGCAGTACTTC.

This clonotype showed up many times. V and J are TRBV15 and TRBJ2-5; maybe TRBD1 (6 bases). This CDR3 has 13 amino acids. The germline gives CDR1 LNHNV, CDR2 YYDKDF (reference sequence). Deletions cut 2 bases from V and 5 bases from J, with 9 bases between. The CDR3: CATSRRTAETQYF. As DNA, the CDR3 is TGTGCCACCAGCAGACGGACAGCGGAGACCCAGTACTTC.

This clonotype has ten or more counts. The junction does not match germline at one end; this may be a read error. The chain couples TRBV28 to TRBJ2-7; D call uncertain. The CDR3 is 14 residues long. The germline V gene has CDR1 MDHEN and CDR2 SYDVKM. The chain's CDR3 is CVSSLAPAFREQYF. CDR3 sequence (DNA): TGTGTCAGCAGTTTAGCCCCGGCGTTTCGGGAGCAGTACTTC.

V usage is TRBV12-3 or TRBV12-4 and J usage is TRBJ2-2; D is unclear. The CDR3 loop spans 14 amino acids. Deletions cut 3 bases from V and 7 bases from J, with 12 bases between. CDR3 loop: CASSFKVSDGELFF. The CDR3 DNA reads TGTGCCAGCAGTTTCAAGGTTTCGGACGGGGAGCTGTTTTTT.

The chain recombines TRBV19 with TRBJ2-7; D possibly corresponds to TRBD2 (6 bases). The germline V gene has CDR1 LNHDA and CDR2 SQIVND (reference sequence). The CDR3 sequence is 16 residues long. Trimming removed 6 bases from V and 0 bases from J, with 18 bases in between. CDR3 region: CASRDSGGASSYEQYF. The CDR3 DNA sequence: TGTGCCAGTAGAGATTCCGGCGGGGCGAGCTCCTACGAGCAGTACTTC.

This clonotype was seen a few times. CDR3 region: CASSESGTTYEQYF. In DNA form, the CDR3 reads TGCGCCAGCAGTGAGTCCGGGACAACCTACGAGCAGTACTTC. V usage is TRBV10-1 and J usage is TRBJ2-7; a weak D match, TRBD1 (6 bases). V was cut by 0 bases and J by 2 bases, with 8 bases left in between. In germline, CDR1 is WNHNN, CDR2 SYGVQD (reference sequence). The CDR3 totals 14 residues.